The rows below give T cell receptor beta chains drawn from one sample of a study of T-cell memory formation after mild COVID-19. TCRdb passed the 5' RACE reads through MiXCR, listing each CDR3 protein once. The sample yields 580,000 or so distinct CDR3 sequences, 15% to 20% seen once. Sequenced: PBMCs or a T cell subset sorted from them (not recorded which). Receptors were obtained from an adult woman who had mild COVID-19 (a few samples of this study predate the infection). Cell type and time point are not known. Each CDR3 is given with its conserved first and last residue. D genes are given only for firm matches. Clone size is stated in some rows and not others, as once, few, many or a class when expanded.

>NA|TRBJ2-7|once|TRBV3-1
TGTGCCAGCAGCCAAATGGGCTGGCAGTACTTC
CASSQMGWQYF
>NA|TRBJ2-1|NA|TRBV6-5
TGTGCCAGCAGTTACTTGAATGAGCAGTTCTTC
CASSYLNEQFF
>NA|TRBJ2-3|few|TRBV29-1
TGCAGCGTTGAACCCCAACAGGGACTGTCAGATACGCAGTATTTT
CSVEPQQGLSDTQYF
>NA|TRBJ1-1|NA|TRBV7-9
TGTGCCAGCAGCCGGCTCACACAGTTTGAAGCTTTCTTT
CASSRLTQFEAFF
>TRBD2|TRBJ2-1|many|TRBV2
TGTGCCAGCAACCTCGGGGGGTTGGATGAGCAGTTCTTC
CASNLGGLDEQFF
>TRBD2|TRBJ2-4|few|TRBV14
TGTGCCAGCAGCCAAGCAAGAAGCGGGAGGGCCCTTGGCATTCAGTACTTC
CASSQARSGRALGIQYF
>NA|TRBJ1-2|NA|TRBV30
TGTGCCTGGAGTGTACCCGGGGGGTGGTCCCCCTCCTATGGCTACACCTTC
CAWSVPGGWSPSYGYTF
>NA|TRBJ1-2|NA|TRBV30
TGTGCCTGGGGGACCCACGGCTACACCTTC
CAWGTHGYTF
>NA|TRBJ2-1|NA|TRBV7-6
TGTGCCAGCAGCTCGCACGGTCGTTACAATGAGCAGTTCTTC
CASSSHGRYNEQFF
>TRBD2|TRBJ2-5|NA|TRBV4-1
TGCGCCAGCAGCCAAGACGAAGCGGGGAGCGCAGAGACCCAGTACTTC
CASSQDEAGSAETQYF
>TRBD1|TRBJ1-4|NA|TRBV7-9
TGTGCCAGCAGCTTCGCGGGACAGTATGAAAAACTGTTTTTT
CASSFAGQYEKLFF
>NA|TRBJ1-1|few|TRBV29-1
TGCAGCGTTGTCTCGGGGAGAACTGAAGCTTTCTTT
CSVVSGRTEAFF
>NA|TRBJ1-1|medium-sized|TRBV2
TGTGCCAGCAGTGAAGGGAACGCAGGGCCAAACACTGAAGCTTTCTTT
CASSEGNAGPNTEAFF
>NA|TRBJ1-2|NA|TRBV29-1
TGCAGCGTTGTATACGAGATGGGGTATGGCTACACCTTC
CSVVYEMGYGYTF
>NA|TRBJ1-1|NA|TRBV7-9
TGTGCCAGCAGCTCGAGTCAGGGGTCTGAAGCTTTCTTT
CASSSSQGSEAFF
>TRBD2|TRBJ2-2|NA|TRBV18
TGTGCCAGCTCACCATCGACTAGCTCTAACACCGGGGAGCTGTTTTTT
CASSPSTSSNTGELFF
>TRBD1|TRBJ1-2|NA|TRBV29-1
TGCAGCTTACCAGGGACAGGCTGTTATGGCTACACCTTC
CSLPGTGCYGYTF
>NA|TRBJ1-1|NA|TRBV6-5
TGTGCCAGCAATCCCGGGGATCGGACTGAAGCTTTCTTT
CASNPGDRTEAFF
>NA|TRBJ1-3|NA|TRBV5-5
TGTGCCAGCAGCTTCGACTTCAGCTCTGGAAACACCATATATTTT
CASSFDFSSGNTIYF
>NA|TRBJ2-2|NA|TRBV12-3/TRBV12-4
TGTGCCAGCCAACGGAGGGGGACCGGGGAGCTGTTTTTT
CASQRRGTGELFF
>TRBD2|TRBJ2-7|few|TRBV20-1
TGCAGTGCTAGAGGGCTAGCGGGAGACGAGCAGTACTTC
CSARGLAGDEQYF
>NA|TRBJ1-2|few|TRBV6-5
TGTGCCAGCAGTTACTCGAATCCTTGGGATTACTATGGCTACACCTTC
CASSYSNPWDYYGYTF
>NA|TRBJ1-2|NA|TRBV6-1
TGTGCCAGCAGTTACCGGGCCACTCCCTATGGCTACACCTTC
CASSYRATPYGYTF
>TRBD2|TRBJ2-1|NA|TRBV7-6
TGTGCCAGCAGCTTAGTCTATGGAGCGGGAGGGCCCAATGAGCAGTTCTTC
CASSLVYGAGGPNEQFF
>NA|TRBJ1-5|NA|TRBV24-1
TGTGCCACCAGTGATAATTGGAATCAGCCCCAGCATTTT
CATSDNWNQPQHF
>NA|TRBJ2-7|NA|TRBV14
TGTGACAGCAGCCTCTATGGGGGCGGGTACGAGCAGTACTTC
CDSSLYGGGYEQYF
>NA|TRBJ2-7|many|TRBV7-9
TGTGCCAGCAGTTCTGAAGGGGGCTCCTACGAGCAGTACTTC
CASSSEGGSYEQYF
>NA|TRBJ1-5|many|TRBV7-6
TGTGCCAGCAGCCCCAGCACGGGGGGCATGGATCAGCCCCAGCATTTT
CASSPSTGGMDQPQHF
>TRBD2|TRBJ2-7|few|TRBV7-2
TGTGCCAGCAGCTCCGTCGGGACTAGCGGGAGCTACGAGCAGTACTTC
CASSSVGTSGSYEQYF
>NA|TRBJ2-1|few|TRBV5-1
TGCGCCAGCAGCTTGGCCCAGGGGTACAATGAGCAGTTCTTC
CASSLAQGYNEQFF
>TRBD2|TRBJ2-7|NA|TRBV18
TGTGCCAGCTCGCAGACTAGCGGGAGGGCCCACGAGCAGTACTTC
CASSQTSGRAHEQYF
>NA|TRBJ1-2|few|TRBV5-1
TGCGCCAGCAGCCCCGCCGGTATTGAGGGCTACACCTTC
CASSPAGIEGYTF
>NA|TRBJ1-5|many|TRBV7-6
TGTGCCAGCAGCTTAGGGGGGCTTAGCAATCAGCCCCAGCATTTT
CASSLGGLSNQPQHF
>NA|TRBJ1-2|NA|TRBV4-1
TGCGCCAGCAGCCGGACGTCCCTTTATGGCTACACCTTC
CASSRTSLYGYTF
>NA|TRBJ1-1|few|TRBV7-7
TGTGCCAGCAGCTTAAAACAGGGAACTGAAGCTTTCTTT
CASSLKQGTEAFF
>NA|TRBJ2-7|NA|TRBV7-2
TGTGCCAGCAGCAAGGAGGTCTCCCGGGGCTGGCAGTACTTC
CASSKEVSRGWQYF
>TRBD2|TRBJ2-1|few|TRBV20-1
TGCAGTGCTACACCTAGCGGGAGGGCCTCAAATGAGCAGTTCTTC
CSATPSGRASNEQFF
>NA|TRBJ2-1|NA|TRBV5-1
TGCGCCAGCAGCTGGGAAGGGGGACCCCCCTACAATGAGCAGTTCTTC
CASSWEGGPPYNEQFF
>TRBD1|TRBJ1-2|NA|TRBV15
TGTGCCACCAGCAGAGCCAGGGGACAGGGAAAAACGCTTTTCCTCAATGGCTACACCTTC
CATSRARGQGKTLFLNGYTF
>TRBD2|TRBJ2-2|once|TRBV11-2
TGTGCCAGCAGCATCGGGACTAGCGGGCGGGAGCTGTTTTTT
CASSIGTSGRELFF
>NA|TRBJ1-2|NA|TRBV4-1
TGCGCCAGCAGCCAAGGACAGTGGCGCACCTTC
CASSQGQWRTF
>NA|TRBJ1-5|many|TRBV12-3/TRBV12-4
TGTGCCAGCAGTTTCCAGGGGAAAAATCAGCCCCAGCATTTT
CASSFQGKNQPQHF